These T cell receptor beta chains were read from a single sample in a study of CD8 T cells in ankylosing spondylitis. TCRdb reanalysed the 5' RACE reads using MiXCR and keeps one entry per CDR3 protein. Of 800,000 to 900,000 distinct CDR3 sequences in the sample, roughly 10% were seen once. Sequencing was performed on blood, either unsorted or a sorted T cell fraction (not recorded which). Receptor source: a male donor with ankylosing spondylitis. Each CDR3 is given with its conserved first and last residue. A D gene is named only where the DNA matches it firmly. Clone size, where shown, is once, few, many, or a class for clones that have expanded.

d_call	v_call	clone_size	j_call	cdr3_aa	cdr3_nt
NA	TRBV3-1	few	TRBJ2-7	CASAPSVGSFYEQYF	TGTGCCTCCGCTCCTAGCGTAGGTTCTTTCTACGAGCAGTACTTC
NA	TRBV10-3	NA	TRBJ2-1	CAIRPSGLPNEQFF	TGTGCCATCAGGCCCTCGGGACTCCCAAACGAGCAGTTCTTC
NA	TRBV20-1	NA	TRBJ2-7	CSATESSYEQYF	TGCAGCGCCACAGAGAGCTCCTACGAGCAGTACTTC
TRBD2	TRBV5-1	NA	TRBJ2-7	CASSLSVQRGSYEQYF	TGCGCCAGCAGCTTGAGCGTCCAGCGGGGCTCCTACGAGCAGTACTTC
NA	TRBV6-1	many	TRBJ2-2	CASRVPNTGELFF	TGTGCCAGTAGGGTTCCTAACACCGGGGAGCTGTTTTTT
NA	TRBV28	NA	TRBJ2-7	CASMGGPFYEQYF	TGTGCCAGCATGGGGGGCCCCTTCTACGAGCAGTACTTC
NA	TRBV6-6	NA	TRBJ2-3	CASRGSLGDTQYF	TGTGCCAGCAGGGGAAGCTTGGGAGATACGCAGTATTTT
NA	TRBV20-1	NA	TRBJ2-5	CSAPSGETQYF	TGCAGTGCTCCGTCGGGGGAGACCCAGTACTTC
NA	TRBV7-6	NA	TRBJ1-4	CASSPGHLWEKLFF	TGTGCCAGCAGCCCGGGACACCTTTGGGAAAAACTGTTTTTT
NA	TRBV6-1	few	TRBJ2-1	CASLSFYNEQFF	TGTGCCAGCCTGAGTTTCTACAATGAGCAGTTCTTC
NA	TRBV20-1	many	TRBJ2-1	CSASWDNEQFF	TGCAGTGCTAGTTGGGACAATGAGCAGTTCTTC
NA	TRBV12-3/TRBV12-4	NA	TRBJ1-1	CASSPYTVEAFF	TGTGCCAGCAGTCCGTACACGGTTGAAGCTTTCTTT